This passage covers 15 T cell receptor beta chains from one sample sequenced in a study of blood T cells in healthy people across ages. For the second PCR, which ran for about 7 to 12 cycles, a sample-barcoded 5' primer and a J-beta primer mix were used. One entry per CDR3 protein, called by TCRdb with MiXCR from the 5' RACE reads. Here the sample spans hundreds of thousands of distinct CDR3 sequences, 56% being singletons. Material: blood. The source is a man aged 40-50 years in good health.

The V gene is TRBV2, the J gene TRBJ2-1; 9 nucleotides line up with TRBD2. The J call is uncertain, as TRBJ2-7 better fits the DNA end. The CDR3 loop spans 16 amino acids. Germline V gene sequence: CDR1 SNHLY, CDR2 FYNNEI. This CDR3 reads CASSKNSGSSYNEQYF. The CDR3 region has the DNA TGTGCCAGCAGTAAGAATAGCGGGAGCTCCTACAATGAGCAGTACTTC.

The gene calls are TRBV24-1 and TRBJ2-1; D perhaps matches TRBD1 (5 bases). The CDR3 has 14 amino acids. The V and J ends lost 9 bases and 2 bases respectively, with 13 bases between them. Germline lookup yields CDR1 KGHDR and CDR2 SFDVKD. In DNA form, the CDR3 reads TGTGCCACCGAAGGGGTCAACCCCTACAATGAGCAGTTCTTC. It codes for CATEGVNPYNEQFF.

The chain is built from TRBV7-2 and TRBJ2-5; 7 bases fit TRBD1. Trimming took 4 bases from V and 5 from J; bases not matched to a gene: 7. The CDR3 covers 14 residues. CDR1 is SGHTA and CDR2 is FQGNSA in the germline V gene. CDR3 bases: TGTGCCAGCAGCTCGAGACAGGGAGTGGAGACCCAGTACTTC. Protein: CASSSRQGVETQYF.

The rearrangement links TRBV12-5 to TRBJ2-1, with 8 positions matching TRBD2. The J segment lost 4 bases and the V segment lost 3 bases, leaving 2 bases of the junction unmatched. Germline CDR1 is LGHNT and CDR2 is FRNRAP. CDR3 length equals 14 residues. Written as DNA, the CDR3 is TGTGCTAGTGGTTTAGGACTAGCTTACAATGAGCAGTTCTTC. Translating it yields CASGLGLAYNEQFF.

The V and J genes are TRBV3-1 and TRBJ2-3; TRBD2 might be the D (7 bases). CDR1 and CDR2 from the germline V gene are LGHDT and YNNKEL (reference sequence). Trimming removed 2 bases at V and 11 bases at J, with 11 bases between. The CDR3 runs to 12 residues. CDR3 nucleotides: TGTGCCAGCAGCCAATCGGGGGGCGAGCAGTATTTT. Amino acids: CASSQSGGEQYF.

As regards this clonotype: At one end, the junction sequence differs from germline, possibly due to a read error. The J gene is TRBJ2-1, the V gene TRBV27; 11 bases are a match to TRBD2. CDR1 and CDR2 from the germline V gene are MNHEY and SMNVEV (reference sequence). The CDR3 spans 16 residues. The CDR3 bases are TGTGCCAGCAGCCTTCTGGGACTAGCGGCAAACAATGTGCAGTTCTTC. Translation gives CASSLLGLAANNVQFF.

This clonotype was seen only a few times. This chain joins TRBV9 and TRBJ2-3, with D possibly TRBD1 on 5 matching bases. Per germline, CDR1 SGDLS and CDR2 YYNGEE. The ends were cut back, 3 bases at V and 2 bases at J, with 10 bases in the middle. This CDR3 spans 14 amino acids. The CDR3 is CASSADRNTDTQYF. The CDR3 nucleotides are TGTGCCAGCAGCGCTGACAGAAACACAGATACGCAGTATTTT. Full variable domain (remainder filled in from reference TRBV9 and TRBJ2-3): DSGVTQTPKHLITATGQRVTLRCSPRSGDLSVYWYQQSLDQGLQFLIQYYNGEERAKGNILERFSAQQFPDLHSELNLSSLELGDSALYFCASSADRNTDTQYFGPGTRLTVL.

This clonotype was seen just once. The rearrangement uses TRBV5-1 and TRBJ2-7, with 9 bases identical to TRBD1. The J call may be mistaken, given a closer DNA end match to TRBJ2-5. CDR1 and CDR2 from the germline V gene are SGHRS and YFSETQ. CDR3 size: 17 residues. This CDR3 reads CASSLDPITGGRETQYF. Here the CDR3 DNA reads TGCGCCAGCAGCTTGGATCCTATCACAGGGGGCCGGGAGACCCAGTACTTC.

The CDR3 spells CASMEGRVSYEQYF. The CDR3 bases are TGTGCCAGCATGGAGGGCAGAGTCTCCTACGAGCAGTACTTC. The chain combines TRBV2 with TRBJ2-7, with D perhaps matching TRBD2 (6 bases). The CDR3 is made up of 14 amino acids. Trimming shortened V by 7 bases and J by 0 bases, and 13 bases separated the two germline ends. The V gene's germline CDR1 is SNHLY and CDR2 FYNNEI.

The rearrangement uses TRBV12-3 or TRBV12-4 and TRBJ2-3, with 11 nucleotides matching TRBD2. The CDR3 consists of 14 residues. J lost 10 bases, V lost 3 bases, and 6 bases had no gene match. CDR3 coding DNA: TGTGCCAGCAGTTTCGTGACTAGCGGGGAGGCGCAGTATTTT. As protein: CASSFVTSGEAQYF.

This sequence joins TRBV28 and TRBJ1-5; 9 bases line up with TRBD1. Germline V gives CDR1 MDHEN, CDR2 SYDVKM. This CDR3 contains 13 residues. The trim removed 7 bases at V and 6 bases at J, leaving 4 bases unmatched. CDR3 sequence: CASKTGGTQPQHF. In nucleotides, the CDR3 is TGTGCCAGCAAAACAGGGGGCACTCAGCCCCAGCATTTT.

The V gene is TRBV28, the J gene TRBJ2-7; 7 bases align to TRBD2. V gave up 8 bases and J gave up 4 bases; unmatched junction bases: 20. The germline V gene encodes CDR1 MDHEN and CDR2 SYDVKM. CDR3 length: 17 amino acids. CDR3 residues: CASLTDGRGGSWYEQYF. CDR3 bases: TGTGCCAGCCTCACCGACGGCCGTGGCGGGAGCTGGTACGAGCAGTACTTC. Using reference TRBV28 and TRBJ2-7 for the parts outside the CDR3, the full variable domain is DVKVTQSSRYLVKRTGEKVFLECVQDMDHENMFWYRQDPGLGLRLIYFSYDVKMKEKGDIPEGYSVSREKKERFSLILESASTNQTSMYLCASLTDGRGGSWYEQYFGPGTRLTVT.

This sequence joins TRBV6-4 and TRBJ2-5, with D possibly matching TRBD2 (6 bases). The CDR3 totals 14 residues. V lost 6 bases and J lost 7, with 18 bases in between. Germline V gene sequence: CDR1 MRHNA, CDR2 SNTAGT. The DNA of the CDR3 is TGTGCCAGCAGACCGGGACCCAAAGCGGGGACCCAGTACTTC. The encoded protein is CASRPGPKAGTQYF.

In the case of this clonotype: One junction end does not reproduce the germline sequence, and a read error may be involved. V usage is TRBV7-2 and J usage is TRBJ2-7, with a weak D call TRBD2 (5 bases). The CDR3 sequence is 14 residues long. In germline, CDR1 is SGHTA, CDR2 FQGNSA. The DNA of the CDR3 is TGTGCCAGCAGGGGAGAAATTCCCTCCGACGAGCAGTACTTC. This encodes CASRGEIPSDEQYF.

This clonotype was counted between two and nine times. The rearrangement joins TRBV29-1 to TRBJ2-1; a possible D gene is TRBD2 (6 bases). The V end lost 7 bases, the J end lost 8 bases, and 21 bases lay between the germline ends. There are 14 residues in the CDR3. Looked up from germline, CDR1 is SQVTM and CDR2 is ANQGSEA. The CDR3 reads CSAPGSFPPYEQFF. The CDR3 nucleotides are TGCAGCGCCCCCGGGAGCTTCCCCCCCTATGAGCAGTTCTTC.